This TCR beta chain came from a study of blood T cells in healthy people across ages. Ranging in age from about 6 to 95, the donors were healthy Caucasian individuals from Russia. Roughly 9.8 milliliters of peripheral blood were drawn from each donor. Trimming removed 0 bases from V and 0 bases from J, with 17 bases in between. Germline V CDR1 and CDR2: DFQATT, SNEGSKA (reference sequence). The length of the CDR3 is 17 residues. Through a sample-barcoded 5' primer and a J-beta primer mix, a second PCR was run for roughly 7 to 12 cycles. The template-switch adaptor, which had 12 random nucleotides, put a tag on each cDNA molecule. TCRdb ran MiXCR on the 5' RACE reads and lists one entry per CDR3 protein. The sample carries about 1.4 million distinct CDR3 sequences, 55% to 75% recorded once.

The rearrangement links TRBV20-1 to TRBJ2-5; D may be TRBD2 (6 bases). The TCR comes from a man younger than 35 in good health. The sample was blood. The CDR3 region is CSAREGRGLGYQETQYF. The CDR3 region has the DNA TGCAGTGCTAGAGAAGGGCGGGGCTTAGGGTACCAAGAGACCCAGTACTTC.